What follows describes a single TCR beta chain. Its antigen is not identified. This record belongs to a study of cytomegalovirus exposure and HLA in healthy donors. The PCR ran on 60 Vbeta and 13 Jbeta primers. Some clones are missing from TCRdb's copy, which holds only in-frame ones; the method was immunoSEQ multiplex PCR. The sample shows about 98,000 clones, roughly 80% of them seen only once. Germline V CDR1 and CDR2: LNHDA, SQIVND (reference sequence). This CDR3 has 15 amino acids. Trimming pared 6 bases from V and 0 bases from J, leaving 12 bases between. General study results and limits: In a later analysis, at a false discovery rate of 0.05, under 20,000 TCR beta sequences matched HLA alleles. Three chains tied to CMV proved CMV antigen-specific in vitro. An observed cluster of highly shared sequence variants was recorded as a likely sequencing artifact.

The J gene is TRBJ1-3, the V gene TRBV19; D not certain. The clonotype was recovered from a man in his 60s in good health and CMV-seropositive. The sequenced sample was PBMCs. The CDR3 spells CASRDKPISGNTIYF. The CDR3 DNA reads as TGTGCCAGTAGAGATAAGCCAATCTCTGGAAACACCATATATTTT.